This TCR beta chain was captured in a study of cytomegalovirus exposure and HLA in healthy donors. In the case of this clone: Its target is not known.

Study-wide results and limits: The authors later found most CMV-associated TCR beta chains appeared HLA-restricted. Researchers reported in a later analysis that a missense DCLRE1C variant was tied to TCR beta V- and J-gene trimming.

The CDR3 totals 15 residues. V dropped 2 bases and J dropped 4; count of bases not matched to a gene: 5. Germline CDR1 MGHDK, CDR2 SYGVNS. The PCR was carried out with 60 Vbeta primers and 13 Jbeta primers. Profiled with immunoSEQ multiplex PCR; TCRdb holds only in-frame clones, not every one. The repertoire includes roughly 62,000 clones, 70% to 75% of them detected once, and roughly 5.2% sits in the top ten. V and J are TRBV25-1 and TRBJ1-2, with TRBD1 matching over 9 bases. The clonotype was recovered from a woman aged 30 to 39 in good health and CMV-seronegative. Input material: PBMCs. The CDR3 DNA is TGTGCCAGCAGTGAAGGGGACAGGGAACCCTATGGCTACACCTTC. Translated, it gives CASSEGDREPYGYTF.